The 28 T cell receptor beta chains in this list originate from one sample, sequenced in a study of T cell changes during pregnancy in multiple sclerosis. The method was immunoSEQ multiplex PCR; TCRdb's version includes in-frame clones alone and lacks a portion of them. The table shows around 57,000 clones, with approximately 90% occurring only once. Sequencing was performed on CD4+ T cells from peripheral blood mononuclear cells, taken after pregnancy. Receptors were obtained from a female donor in good health, enrolled as a control in a pregnancy study.

The chain combines TRBV7-2 with TRBJ1-3; 7 positions agree with TRBD1. In germline, CDR1 is SGHTA, CDR2 FQGNSA. The V and J ends lost 0 bases and 2 bases, in that order; junction bases with no gene match: 7. This CDR3 has 17 amino acids. DNA of the CDR3: TGTGCCAGCAGCTTAGCAGGAAGACAGGGAGCTGGAAACACCATATATTTT. This translates into CASSLAGRQGAGNTIYF.

The V gene is TRBV7-9, the J gene TRBJ2-3, with 10 nucleotides matching TRBD2. The V gene end was trimmed by 3 bases and the J gene end by 3 bases; junction bases not matched to a gene: 9. Germline values: CDR1 SEHNR, CDR2 FQNEAQ (reference sequence). The CDR3 length is 17 residues. CDR3 bases: TGTGCCAGCAGCTTTCTACCCTCAGCGGGGGGGACAGATACGCAGTATTTT. It encodes CASSFLPSAGGTDTQYF.

This chain connects TRBV27 to TRBJ1-1, with 9 bases matching TRBD1. The CDR3 has 16 residues. Trimming removed 7 bases from V and 3 bases from J; junction bases left unmatched: 12. Germline-derived CDR1 and CDR2 are MNHEY and SMNVEV (reference sequence). CDR3 DNA sequence: TGTGCCAGCAATAGCTACAGGGGGCCGGGGCACACTGAAGCTTTCTTT. Amino acids: CASNSYRGPGHTEAFF.

The chain uses TRBV28 and TRBJ2-3; D perhaps matches TRBD2 (7 bases). From germline, CDR1 is MDHEN and CDR2 SYDVKM. There are 16 residues in the CDR3. V lost 3 bases, J lost 0 bases, and 13 bases lay in between. The CDR3 nucleotides are TGTGCCAGCAGTTTTGCGGGGGCCGGGAGCACAGATACGCAGTATTTT. Translation: CASSFAGAGSTDTQYF.

This sequence joins TRBV4-2 and TRBJ2-5; no definite D call. Trimming left V 0 bases short and J 2 bases short, with 16 bases between. CDR1 and CDR2 (germline): LGHNA, YNFKEQ. This CDR3 has 17 residues. The CDR3 region is CASSQEGAGPVQETQYF. CDR3 DNA sequence: TGTGCCAGCAGCCAAGAAGGAGCCGGCCCGGTTCAAGAGACCCAGTACTTC.

The rearrangement uses TRBV7-8 and TRBJ1-4, with TRBD1 matching over 8 bases. Trimming at V came to 5 bases and at J to 5 bases, leaving 10 bases not matched to a gene. Per germline, CDR1 SGHVS and CDR2 FQNEAQ. The CDR3 extends over 16 amino acids. The CDR3 region is CASSPNRRQGNEKLFF. The CDR3 nucleotides read TGTGCCAGCAGCCCGAATCGGCGACAGGGGAATGAAAAACTGTTTTTT.

The gene calls are TRBV6-6 and TRBJ1-2, with 8 bases that match TRBD1. The germline gives CDR1 MNHNY, CDR2 SVGAGI (reference sequence). The CDR3 is made up of 12 amino acids. Germline trimming cut 7 bases from V and 5 bases from J; bases unmatched to any gene: 3. The CDR3 sequence is CASNRGEYGYTF. The DNA for the CDR3 is TGTGCCAGCAACAGGGGGGAGTATGGCTACACCTTC.

This chain joins TRBV20-1 and TRBJ1-6, with a tentative D call TRBD1 (6 bases). The CDR3 runs to 11 residues. V lost 4 bases and J lost 8, with 6 bases in between. Germline V gene sequence: CDR1 DFQATT, CDR2 SNEGSKA (reference sequence). CDR3 in amino acids: CSAKGDSPLHF. Here the CDR3 DNA reads TGCAGTGCTAAGGGGGATTCACCCCTCCACTTT.

The V call is TRBV14, the J call TRBJ1-5; the match to TRBD1 covers 7 bases. Trimming at V came to 5 bases and at J to 6 bases, leaving 13 bases not matched to a gene. Looked up from germline, CDR1 is SGHDN and CDR2 is FVKESK. The CDR3 sequence is 16 residues long. Here the CDR3 reads CASSRSRDRGGQPQHF. The DNA for the CDR3 is TGTGCCAGCAGCAGAAGCCGGGACAGAGGAGGTCAGCCCCAGCATTTT.

This clone was seen only once. This sequence joins TRBV7-8 and TRBJ2-7; D is undetermined. The ends were cut back, 2 bases at V and 2 bases at J, with 4 bases in the middle. Germline CDR1 SGHVS, CDR2 FQNEAQ. The CDR3 loop spans 12 amino acids. CDR3 coding DNA: TGTGCCAGCAGCTTACTTCCCTACGAGCAGTACTTC. It is translated as CASSLLPYEQYF.

The gene calls are TRBV2 and TRBJ2-5; TRBD1 matches 7 bases. Unmatched junction bases numbered 10, after V lost 9 bases and J lost 9 bases. The germline CDR1 and CDR2 sequences are SNHLY and FYNNEI. This CDR3 contains 12 residues. The CDR3, as DNA: TGTGCCAGTAGGGACAGTAACCGTGCCCAGTACTTC. It codes for CASRDSNRAQYF. Full variable domain (outside the CDR3, taken from reference TRBV2 and TRBJ2-5): EPEVTQTPSHQVTQMGQEVILRCVPISNHLYFYWYRQILGQKVEFLVSFYNNEISEKSEIFDDQFSVERPDGSNFTLKIRSTKLEDSAMYFCASRDSNRAQYFGPGTRLLVL.

The rearrangement links TRBV7-2 to TRBJ1-2; 8 bases are a match to TRBD1. This CDR3 has 15 amino acids. In germline, CDR1 is SGHTA, CDR2 FQGNSA. V dropped 4 bases and J dropped 7; count of bases not matched to a gene: 11. CDR3 sequence (DNA): TGTGCCAGCAGCTCCGGACAGGGCCCGTCAGGTGGCTACACCTTC. Translation: CASSSGQGPSGGYTF.

CDR3 loop: CASSFSPDRGDGYTF. CDR3 nucleotide sequence: TGTGCCAGCAGTTTTAGCCCGGACAGGGGGGATGGCTACACCTTC. The chain recombines TRBV5-4 with TRBJ1-2; 10 bases match TRBD1. This CDR3 has 15 amino acids. Germline CDR1 SGHNT, CDR2 YYREEE (reference sequence). V was pared by 5 bases and J by 6 bases, with 10 bases of the junction left unmatched.

This chain joins TRBV19 and TRBJ2-3; D remains unclear. This CDR3 comprises 16 residues. Germline V lookup: CDR1 LNHDA, CDR2 SQIVND (reference sequence). Deletions cut 0 bases from V and 1 base from J, with 11 bases between. The CDR3 coding sequence is TGTGCCAGTAGTATAGAGCCAAGGAGCGGCACAGATACGCAGTATTTT. It yields the protein CASSIEPRSGTDTQYF. The variable domain in full, with the rest retrieved from reference TRBV19 and TRBJ2-3, is DGGITQSPKYLFRKEGQNVTLSCEQNLNHDAMYWYRQDPGQGLRLIYYSQIVNDFQKGDIAEGYSVSREKKESFPLTVTSAQKNPTAFYLCASSIEPRSGTDTQYFGPGTRLTVL.

The chain combines TRBV5-5 with TRBJ2-5; D gene unclear. Germline V gene sequence: CDR1 SGHKS, CDR2 YYEKEE (reference sequence). Deletions cut 2 bases from V and 2 bases from J, with 10 bases between. The CDR3 is 14 residues long. In DNA, the CDR3 is TGTGCCAGCAGCTTTTGGCAGGCACAAGAGACCCAGTACTTC. Translating gives CASSFWQAQETQYF.

This chain joins TRBV30 and TRBJ2-1; TRBD2 is a possible D gene (7 bases). CDR1 is GTSNPN and CDR2 is SVGIG in the germline V gene (reference sequence). V gave up 0 bases and J gave up 5 bases, with 11 bases separating them. The CDR3 runs to 14 residues. Here the CDR3 DNA reads TGTGCCTGGAGTGTAGGGGGGGGGCACAATGAGCAGTTCTTC. It codes for CAWSVGGGHNEQFF.

The chain recombines TRBV5-4 with TRBJ1-2; D ambiguous. V was shortened by 1 base and J by 6 bases, with 16 bases between the two germline ends. This CDR3 region has 15 residues. From germline, CDR1 is SGHNT and CDR2 YYREEE (reference sequence). CDR3 nucleotide sequence: TGTGCCAGCAGCTTGCGGTGGGAGCTACAGAATGGCTACACCTTC. This encodes CASSLRWELQNGYTF.

In its sample, this clone was seen a few times. This sequence joins TRBV27 and TRBJ2-2; TRBD1 is a possible D gene (8 bases). The germline V gene has CDR1 MNHEY and CDR2 SMNVEV (reference sequence). The CDR3 length is 15 residues. The V end was cut by 5 bases, the J end by 5 bases, with 15 bases between. DNA of the CDR3: TGTGCCAGCAGTGGGGGGGACAGGATAACCGGGGAGCTGTTTTTT. Translated: CASSGGDRITGELFF.

The chain joins TRBV7-2 to TRBJ1-4; the match to TRBD1 covers 10 bases. V trimming: 5 bases; J trimming: 7 bases; junction bases outside the gene matches: 7. The V gene's germline CDR1 is SGHTA and CDR2 FQGNSA. This CDR3 is built from 15 residues. The CDR3 is CASSPRQGAVEKLFF. DNA of the CDR3: TGTGCCAGCAGCCCAAGACAGGGGGCGGTTGAAAAACTGTTTTTT.

V is TRBV11-2 and J is TRBJ2-3; 12 bases agree with TRBD2. Trimming cost V 1 base and J 4 bases; bases outside gene matches: 12. CDR1 and CDR2 (germline): SGHAT, FQNNGV. The CDR3 is 19 amino acids. CDR3 DNA: TGTGCCAGCAGCTTAGGACTAGCGGGGGCCTGGTACGGGGCAGATACGCAGTATTTT. Translated: CASSLGLAGAWYGADTQYF.

The V and J genes are TRBV2 and TRBJ1-1, with 11 bases fitting TRBD1. With V trimmed by 4 bases and J by 6 bases, 1 base remained unmatched. The CDR3 runs to 13 residues. Per germline, CDR1 SNHLY and CDR2 FYNNEI. For the CDR3, the DNA is TGTGCCAGCAGTGGGGACAGGGGGGCTGAAGCTTTCTTT. This translates into CASSGDRGAEAFF.

The chain couples TRBV6-5 to TRBJ2-4; possible D gene TRBD1, 5 bases. Germline lookup yields CDR1 MNHEY and CDR2 SVGAGI. V gave up 0 bases and J gave up 6 bases, with 12 bases separating them. The CDR3 contains 15 residues. CDR3 in amino acids: CASSYSMGPGNIQYF. In DNA, the CDR3 is TGTGCCAGCAGTTACTCGATGGGGCCGGGAAACATTCAGTACTTC.

This chain uses TRBV5-8 with TRBJ1-3; the D is unclear. Germline CDR1 SGHTS, CDR2 YDEGEE. The CDR3 loop spans 14 amino acids. Trimming pared 2 bases from V and 4 bases from J, leaving 10 bases between. CDR3 region: CASSFPSRGNTIYF. In DNA form, the CDR3 reads TGTGCCAGCAGCTTCCCCTCGAGGGGAAACACCATATATTTT.

V gene TRBV18 combines with J gene TRBJ2-5, with D unclear. V was pared by 4 bases and J by 1 base, with 10 bases between. Germline assignment: CDR1 KGHSH and CDR2 LQKENI. The CDR3 length is 14 residues. CDR3 nucleotide sequence: TGTGCCAGCTCACTAAACTCGATCCAAGAGACCCAGTACTTC. This sequence encodes CASSLNSIQETQYF.

The J gene is TRBJ1-6, the V gene TRBV4-3, with 8 bases fitting TRBD1. This CDR3 has 15 amino acids. V trimming: 1 base; J trimming: 5 bases; junction bases outside the gene matches: 1. The germline CDR1 and CDR2 sequences are LGHNA and YSLEER. The CDR3: CASSQADRDNSPLHF. CDR3 coding DNA: TGCGCCAGCAGCCAAGCGGACAGGGATAATTCACCCCTCCACTTT.

This chain uses TRBV4-3 with TRBJ2-7; 7 nucleotides line up with TRBD1. CDR1 and CDR2 (germline): LGHNA, YSLEER. Unmatched junction bases numbered 7, after V lost 1 base and J lost 1 base. The CDR3 spans 16 residues. As DNA, the CDR3 is TGCGCCAGCAGCCAAGCTATCGGGACAGCGTCCTACGAGCAGTACTTC. Translating gives CASSQAIGTASYEQYF.

V is TRBV7-3 and J is TRBJ2-2; tentative D call: TRBD1 (6 bases). The CDR3 runs 16 residues. V was pared by 2 bases and J by 0 bases, with 10 bases between. Germline V CDR1 and CDR2: SGHTA, FQGTGA. Here the CDR3 reads CASSLLQGSNTGELFF. CDR3 sequence (DNA): TGTGCCAGCAGCTTACTGCAGGGGTCGAACACCGGGGAGCTGTTTTTT.

The sample holds one count of this clone. The chain employs TRBV7-6 and TRBJ1-5; D uncertain. Germline CDR1 SGHVS, CDR2 FNYEAQ. Trimming pared 5 bases from V and 5 bases from J, leaving 7 bases between. This CDR3 spans 12 amino acids. CDR3 region: CASSQRDQPQHF. In nucleotides, the CDR3 is TGTGCCAGCAGCCAAAGAGATCAGCCCCAGCATTTT. Based on the CDR3 plus reference TRBV7-6 and TRBJ1-5, the full variable domain is GAGVSQSPRYKVTKRGQDVALRCDPISGHVSLYWYRQALGQGPEFLTYFNYEAQQDKSGLPNDRFSAERPEGSISTLTIQRTEQRDSAMYRCASSQRDQPQHFGDGTRLSIL.